These T cell receptor beta chains were read from a single sample in a study of T-cell reconstitution after alpha-beta-depleted transplantation in children. TCRdb analysed the PCR reads with MiXCR anew, one entry per CDR3 protein. The table shows 250,000 to 400,000 distinct CDR3 sequences, with 23% occurring only once. This specimen consisted of PBMCs, mostly from graft donor cells, obtained 180 days after TCRalphabeta/CD19-depleted stem cell transplant. The receptors were gathered from a male patient younger than 18 who had a stem cell transplant for acute lymphoblastic leukemia, so the T cells may come from the graft donor. The CDR3 runs from the conserved cysteine through the conserved F or W. D genes are given only for firm matches. Size values are once, few and many counts, or a class for expanded clones, and some rows have none.

V gene: TRBV18
J gene: TRBJ1-4
clone size: once
D gene: TRBD1
CDR3 DNA: TGTGCCAGCTCACCGTGGATCCGTTCTTACAGGGGGCAAGAAAAACTGTTTTTT
CDR3 protein: CASSPWIRSYRGQEKLFF

V gene: TRBV2
J gene: TRBJ2-1
clone size: NA
D gene: NA
CDR3 DNA: TGTGCCAGCTCCCCCCACTGGGGGAACAATGAGCAGTTCTTC
CDR3 protein: CASSPHWGNNEQFF

V gene: TRBV20-1
J gene: TRBJ2-5
clone size: few
D gene: TRBD1
CDR3 DNA: TGCAGTGCCTTCGACAGGGCAGAGACCCAGTACTTC
CDR3 protein: CSAFDRAETQYF

V gene: TRBV5-1
J gene: TRBJ2-7
clone size: few
D gene: NA
CDR3 DNA: TGCGCCAGCAGCTTGGCCCCGGACGAGCAGTACTTC
CDR3 protein: CASSLAPDEQYF

V gene: TRBV7-6
J gene: TRBJ2-3
clone size: NA
D gene: NA
CDR3 DNA: TGTGCCAGCAGCCCCGGGATGGGGGGCACAGATACGCAGTATTTT
CDR3 protein: CASSPGMGGTDTQYF

V gene: TRBV29-1
J gene: TRBJ2-7
clone size: few
D gene: NA
CDR3 DNA: TGCAGCGTTGTCTGGACGCTGGGCTGGTCCGAGCAGTACTTC
CDR3 protein: CSVVWTLGWSEQYF

V gene: TRBV3-1
J gene: TRBJ2-5
clone size: few
D gene: NA
CDR3 DNA: TGTGCCAGCAGCCAATTCGTCGGGGGCGATACTACGGTGACCCAGTACTTC
CDR3 protein: CASSQFVGGDTTVTQYF

V gene: TRBV12-3/TRBV12-4
J gene: TRBJ2-7
clone size: NA
D gene: NA
CDR3 DNA: TGTGCCAGCAGTTCGGGCTTTTACGAGCAGTACTTC
CDR3 protein: CASSSGFYEQYF

V gene: TRBV14
J gene: TRBJ2-5
clone size: once
D gene: TRBD2
CDR3 DNA: TGTGCCAGCAGCCCCCGTTCCGCGGGAGTGGAGACCCAGTACTTC
CDR3 protein: CASSPRSAGVETQYF

V gene: TRBV7-9
J gene: TRBJ2-3
clone size: few
D gene: NA
CDR3 DNA: TGTGCCAGCAGCTTAGGGGCTAGCCAGGATACGCAGTATTTT
CDR3 protein: CASSLGASQDTQYF

V gene: TRBV29-1
J gene: TRBJ2-1
clone size: few
D gene: TRBD1
CDR3 DNA: TGCAGCGCCCGCCCTATACAGGGGGCAGGGAATGAGCAGTTCTTC
CDR3 protein: CSARPIQGAGNEQFF

V gene: TRBV20-1
J gene: TRBJ2-7
clone size: NA
D gene: NA
CDR3 DNA: TGCAGTGCTAGGCTAGAGCTCAGAGACGAGCAGTACTTC
CDR3 protein: CSARLELRDEQYF

V gene: TRBV28
J gene: TRBJ2-3
clone size: NA
D gene: TRBD2
CDR3 DNA: TGTGCCAGCAGATCCCTAGCGGGGTCGAGAGATACGCAGTATTTT
CDR3 protein: CASRSLAGSRDTQYF

V gene: TRBV5-1
J gene: TRBJ2-7
clone size: NA
D gene: TRBD1
CDR3 DNA: TGCGCCAGCAGCGGGGGACAGCACGAGCAGTACTTC
CDR3 protein: CASSGGQHEQYF

V gene: TRBV6-1
J gene: TRBJ2-7
clone size: NA
D gene: NA
CDR3 DNA: TGTGCCAGCAGTGAAGCCCAGTACAGTCCCCTCTACGAGCAGTACTTC
CDR3 protein: CASSEAQYSPLYEQYF

V gene: TRBV5-1
J gene: TRBJ2-7
clone size: few
D gene: NA
CDR3 DNA: TGCGCCAGCAGCTTGAGGGAGGTCTCCTACGAGCAGTACTTC
CDR3 protein: CASSLREVSYEQYF